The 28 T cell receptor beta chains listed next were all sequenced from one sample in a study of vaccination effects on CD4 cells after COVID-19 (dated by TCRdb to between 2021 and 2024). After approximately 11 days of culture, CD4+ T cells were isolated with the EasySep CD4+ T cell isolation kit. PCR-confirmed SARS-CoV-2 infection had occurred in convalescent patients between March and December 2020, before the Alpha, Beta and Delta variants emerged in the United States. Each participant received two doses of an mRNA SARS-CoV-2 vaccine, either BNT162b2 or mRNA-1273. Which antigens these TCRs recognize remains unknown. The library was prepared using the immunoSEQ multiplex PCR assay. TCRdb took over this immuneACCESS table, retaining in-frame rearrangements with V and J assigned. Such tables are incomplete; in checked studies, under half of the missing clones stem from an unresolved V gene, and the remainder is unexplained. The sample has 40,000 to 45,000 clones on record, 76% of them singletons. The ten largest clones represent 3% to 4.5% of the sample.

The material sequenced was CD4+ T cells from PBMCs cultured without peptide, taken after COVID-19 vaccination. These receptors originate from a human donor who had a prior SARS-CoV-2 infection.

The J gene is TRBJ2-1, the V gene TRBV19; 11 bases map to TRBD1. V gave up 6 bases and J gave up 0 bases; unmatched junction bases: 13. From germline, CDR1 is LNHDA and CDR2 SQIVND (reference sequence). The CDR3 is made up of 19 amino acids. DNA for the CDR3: TGTGCCAGTAGCCGGACAGGGGGCGCAGTAATGGGCTCCTACAATGAGCAGTTCTTC. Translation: CASSRTGGAVMGSYNEQFF.

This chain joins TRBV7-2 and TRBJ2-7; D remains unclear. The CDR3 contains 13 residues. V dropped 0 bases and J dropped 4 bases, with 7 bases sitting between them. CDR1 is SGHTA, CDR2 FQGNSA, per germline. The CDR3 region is CASSLAREYEQYF. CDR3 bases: TGTGCCAGCAGCTTAGCTAGAGAATACGAGCAGTACTTC.

CDR3 sequence reads: CASSLSGTDTQYF. The CDR3 DNA reads as TGCGCCAGCAGCTTGAGCGGTACAGATACGCAGTATTTT. V usage is TRBV5-1 and J usage is TRBJ2-3; TRBD2 might be the D (5 bases). CDR1 SGHRS and CDR2 YFSETQ come from the germline V gene. The CDR3 consists of 13 residues. V was shortened by 1 base and J by 3 bases, with 6 bases between the two germline ends.

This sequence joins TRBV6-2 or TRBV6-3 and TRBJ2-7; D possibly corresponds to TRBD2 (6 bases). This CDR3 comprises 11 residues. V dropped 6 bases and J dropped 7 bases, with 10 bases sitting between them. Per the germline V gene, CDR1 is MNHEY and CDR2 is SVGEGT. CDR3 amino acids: CASSQGGEQYF. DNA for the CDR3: TGTGCCAGCAGCCAGGGAGGAGAGCAGTACTTC.

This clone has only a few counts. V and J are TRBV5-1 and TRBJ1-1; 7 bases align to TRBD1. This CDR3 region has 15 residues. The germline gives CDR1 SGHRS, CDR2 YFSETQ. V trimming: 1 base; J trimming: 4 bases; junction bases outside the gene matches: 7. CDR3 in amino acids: CASSLHSGGATEAFF. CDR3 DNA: TGCGCCAGCAGCTTGCATTCAGGGGGGGCCACTGAAGCTTTCTTT.

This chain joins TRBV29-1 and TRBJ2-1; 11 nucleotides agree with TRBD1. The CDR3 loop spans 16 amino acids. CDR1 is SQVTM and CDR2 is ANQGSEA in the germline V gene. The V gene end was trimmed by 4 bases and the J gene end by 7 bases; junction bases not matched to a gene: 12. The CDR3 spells CSVVAIGQGAGNEQFF. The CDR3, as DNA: TGCAGCGTTGTCGCCATAGGACAGGGGGCTGGTAATGAGCAGTTCTTC.

CDR3 sequence: CASSLDTTGGTYGYTF. CDR3 DNA sequence: TGCGCCAGCAGCTTGGACACGACAGGGGGGACCTATGGCTACACCTTC. J is TRBJ1-2 and V is TRBV5-1; TRBD1 aligns across 9 bases. Losses at the gene ends were 0 bases for V and 4 bases for J; bases not matched to a gene: 7. This CDR3 is 16 amino acids long. In germline, CDR1 is SGHRS, CDR2 YFSETQ.

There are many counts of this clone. The CDR3 nucleotides read TGCAGCGTTATGGAGGGCTGGGCGTACACTGAAGCTTTCTTT. Translation gives CSVMEGWAYTEAFF. The V and J genes are TRBV29-1 and TRBJ1-1, with unresolved D. The CDR3 has 14 residues. Deletions cut 5 bases from V and 3 bases from J, with 16 bases between. Per the germline V gene, CDR1 is SQVTM and CDR2 is ANQGSEA.

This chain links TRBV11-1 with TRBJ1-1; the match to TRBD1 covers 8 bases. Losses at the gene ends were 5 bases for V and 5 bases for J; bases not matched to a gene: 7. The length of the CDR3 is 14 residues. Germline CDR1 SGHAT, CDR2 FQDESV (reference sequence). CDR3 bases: TGTGCCAGCAGCCCCGGACAGGGACTAACTGAAGCTTTCTTT. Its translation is CASSPGQGLTEAFF. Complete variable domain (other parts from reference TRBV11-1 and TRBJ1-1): EAEVAQSPRYKITEKSQAVAFWCDPISGHATLYWYRQILGQGPELLVQFQDESVVDDSQLPKDRFSAERLKGVDSTLKIQPAELGDSAMYLCASSPGQGLTEAFFGQGTRLTVV.

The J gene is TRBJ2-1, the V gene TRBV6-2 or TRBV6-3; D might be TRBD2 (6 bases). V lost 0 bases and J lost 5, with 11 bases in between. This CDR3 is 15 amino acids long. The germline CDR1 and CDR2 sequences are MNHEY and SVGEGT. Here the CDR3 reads CASSYSGGWDNEQFF. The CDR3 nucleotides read TGTGCCAGCAGTTACTCGGGGGGTTGGGACAATGAGCAGTTCTTC.

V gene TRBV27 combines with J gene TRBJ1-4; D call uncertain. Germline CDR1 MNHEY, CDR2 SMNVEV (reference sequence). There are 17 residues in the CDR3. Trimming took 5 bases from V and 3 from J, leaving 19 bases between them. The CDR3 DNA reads TGTGCCAGCAGTATGGTAAACCTTCCGGCGGCTAATGAAAAACTGTTTTTT. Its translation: CASSMVNLPAANEKLFF. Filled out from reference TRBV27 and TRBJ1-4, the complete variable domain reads EAQVTQNPRYLITVTGKKLTVTCSQNMNHEYMSWYRQDPGLGLRQIYYSMNVEVTDKGDVPEGYKVSRKEKRNFPLILESPSPNQTSLYFCASSMVNLPAANEKLFFGSGTQLSVL.

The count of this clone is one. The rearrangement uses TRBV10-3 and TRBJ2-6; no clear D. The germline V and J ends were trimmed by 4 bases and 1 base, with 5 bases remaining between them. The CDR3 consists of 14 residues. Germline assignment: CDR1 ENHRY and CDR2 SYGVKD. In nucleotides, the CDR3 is TGTGCCATCAGTGGGAGTTCTGGGGCCAACGTCCTGACTTTC. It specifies CAISGSSGANVLTF.

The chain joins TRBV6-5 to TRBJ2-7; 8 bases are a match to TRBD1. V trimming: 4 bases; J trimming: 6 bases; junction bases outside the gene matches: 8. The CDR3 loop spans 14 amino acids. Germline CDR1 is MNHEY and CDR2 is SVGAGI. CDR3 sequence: CASSSRTGSVEQYF. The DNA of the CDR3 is TGTGCCAGCAGTTCCAGGACAGGGTCAGTCGAGCAGTACTTC.

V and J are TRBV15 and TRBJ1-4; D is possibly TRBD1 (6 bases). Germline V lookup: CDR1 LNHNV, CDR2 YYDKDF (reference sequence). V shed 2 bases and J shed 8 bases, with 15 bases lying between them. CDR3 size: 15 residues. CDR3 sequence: CATSRSGVLSEKLFF. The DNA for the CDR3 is TGTGCCACCAGCAGATCAGGGGTGCTTTCGGAAAAACTGTTTTTT.

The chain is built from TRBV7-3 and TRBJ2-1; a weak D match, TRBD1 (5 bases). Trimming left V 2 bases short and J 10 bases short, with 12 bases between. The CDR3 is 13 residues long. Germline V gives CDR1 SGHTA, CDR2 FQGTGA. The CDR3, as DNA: TGTGCCAGCAGCTTAGACCAGGGCGGCGAGCAGTTCTTC. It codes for CASSLDQGGEQFF.

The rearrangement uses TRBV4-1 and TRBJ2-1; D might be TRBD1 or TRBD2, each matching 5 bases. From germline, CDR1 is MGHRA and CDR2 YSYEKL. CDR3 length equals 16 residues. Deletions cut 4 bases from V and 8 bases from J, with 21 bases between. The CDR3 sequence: CASSREGPLGLDEQFF. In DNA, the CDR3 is TGCGCCAGCAGCCGAGAGGGACCGCTAGGCCTTGATGAGCAGTTCTTC.

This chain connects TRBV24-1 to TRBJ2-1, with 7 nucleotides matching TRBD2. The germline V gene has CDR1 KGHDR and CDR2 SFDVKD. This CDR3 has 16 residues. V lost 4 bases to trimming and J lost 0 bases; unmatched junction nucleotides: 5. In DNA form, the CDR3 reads TGTGCCACCAGTGACCCGTCTAGCGGCTCCTACAATGAGCAGTTCTTC. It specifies CATSDPSSGSYNEQFF.

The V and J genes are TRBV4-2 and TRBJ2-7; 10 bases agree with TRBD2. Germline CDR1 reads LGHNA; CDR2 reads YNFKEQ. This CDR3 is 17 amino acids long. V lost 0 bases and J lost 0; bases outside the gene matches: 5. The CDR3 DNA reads TGTGCCAGCAGCCAAGAGCCAGCGGGGGGGCTCTCCTACGAGCAGTACTTC. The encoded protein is CASSQEPAGGLSYEQYF.

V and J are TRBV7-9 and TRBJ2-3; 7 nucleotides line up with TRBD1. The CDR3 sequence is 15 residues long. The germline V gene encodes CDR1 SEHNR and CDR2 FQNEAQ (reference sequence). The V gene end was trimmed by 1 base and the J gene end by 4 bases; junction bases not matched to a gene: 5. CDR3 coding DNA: TGTGCCAGCAGCTTAGGTAGGGGGCTCTCAGATACGCAGTATTTT. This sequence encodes CASSLGRGLSDTQYF.

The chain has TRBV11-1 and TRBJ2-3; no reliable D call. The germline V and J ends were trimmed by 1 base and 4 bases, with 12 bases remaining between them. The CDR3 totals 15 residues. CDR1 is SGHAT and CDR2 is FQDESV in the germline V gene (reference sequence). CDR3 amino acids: CASSLGLNRADTQYF. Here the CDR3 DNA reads TGTGCCAGCAGCTTAGGATTGAATAGGGCAGATACGCAGTATTTT.

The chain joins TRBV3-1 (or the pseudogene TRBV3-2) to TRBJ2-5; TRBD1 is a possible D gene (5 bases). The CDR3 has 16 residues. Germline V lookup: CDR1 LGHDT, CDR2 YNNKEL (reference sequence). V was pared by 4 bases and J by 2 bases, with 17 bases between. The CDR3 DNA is TGTGCCAGCAGCCTGAACTGGGGCGTTAGGCAAGAGACCCAGTACTTC. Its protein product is CASSLNWGVRQETQYF.

CDR3 nucleotides: TGTGCCAGCAGTTTCACGGCCAGCGAGCAGTACTTC. It translates to CASSFTASEQYF. This chain uses TRBV27 with TRBJ2-7, with no clear D. The germline V gene encodes CDR1 MNHEY and CDR2 SMNVEV (reference sequence). The CDR3 loop spans 12 amino acids. With 3 bases removed from V and 6 bases from J, the gap between germline ends came to 9 bases.

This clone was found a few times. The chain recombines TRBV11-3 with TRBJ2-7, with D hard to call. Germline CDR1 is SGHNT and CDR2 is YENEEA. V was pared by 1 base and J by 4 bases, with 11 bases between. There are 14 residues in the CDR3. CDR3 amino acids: CASSLGGKRYEQYF. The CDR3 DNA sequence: TGTGCCAGCAGCTTAGGGGGAAAGAGGTACGAGCAGTACTTC.

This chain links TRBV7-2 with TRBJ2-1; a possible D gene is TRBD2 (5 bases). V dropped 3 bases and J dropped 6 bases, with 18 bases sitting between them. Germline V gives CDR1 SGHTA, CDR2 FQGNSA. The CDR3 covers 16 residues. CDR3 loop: CASSFVRPEGGNEQFF. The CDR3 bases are TGTGCCAGCAGCTTCGTCAGACCAGAGGGCGGCAATGAGCAGTTCTTC.

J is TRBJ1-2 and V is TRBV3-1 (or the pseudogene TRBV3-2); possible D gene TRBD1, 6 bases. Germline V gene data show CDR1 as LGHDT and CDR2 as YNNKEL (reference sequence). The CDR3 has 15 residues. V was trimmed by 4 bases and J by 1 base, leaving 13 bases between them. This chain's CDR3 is CASSLHQGGNYGYTF. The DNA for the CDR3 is TGTGCCAGCAGCCTCCACCAAGGGGGTAACTATGGCTACACCTTC.

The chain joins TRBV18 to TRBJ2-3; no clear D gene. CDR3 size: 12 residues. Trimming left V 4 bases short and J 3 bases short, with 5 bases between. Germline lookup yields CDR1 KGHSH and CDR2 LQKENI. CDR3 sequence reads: CASSLSTDTQYF. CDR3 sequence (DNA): TGTGCCAGCTCACTTTCGACAGATACGCAGTATTTT.

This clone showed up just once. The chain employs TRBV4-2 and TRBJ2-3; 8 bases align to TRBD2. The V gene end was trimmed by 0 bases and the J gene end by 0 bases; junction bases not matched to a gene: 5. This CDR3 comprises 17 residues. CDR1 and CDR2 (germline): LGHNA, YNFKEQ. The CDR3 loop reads CASSQDERGLSTDTQYF. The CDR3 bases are TGTGCCAGCAGCCAAGATGAGCGGGGGTTGAGCACAGATACGCAGTATTTT.

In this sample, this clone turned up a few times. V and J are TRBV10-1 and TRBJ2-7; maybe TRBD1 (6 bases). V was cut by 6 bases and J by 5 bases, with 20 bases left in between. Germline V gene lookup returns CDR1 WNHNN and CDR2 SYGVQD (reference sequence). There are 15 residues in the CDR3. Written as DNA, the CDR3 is TGCGCCAGCAGCGACCCGCGAGGGGGTCCCCACGAGCAGTACTTC. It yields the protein CASSDPRGGPHEQYF.